This T cell receptor beta chain emerged from a study of blood T cell repertoires in COVID-19. As for the study in general: Samples of COVID-19 (acute and convalescent) were obtained from the United States, Italy and Spain. PBMCs, B-cell-depleted T cells, or T cells provided the cDNA or gDNA that made up the material.

Original data processing: Amplification from reference gene primers served as the basis for estimated nucleated cell counts. This table comes from immunoSEQ multiplex PCR, and its TCRdb copy is limited to in-frame clones, with some not included. Clone size and the V and J calls come from that table; the DNA yielded D and trimming. Among tens of thousands of clones listed, roughly 86% were seen once. CDR3 length equals 16 residues. Germline CDR1 and CDR2: ENHRY and SYGVKD. Trimming took 4 bases from V and 3 from J; bases not matched to a gene: 8. The chain has TRBV10-3 and TRBJ2-3; 9 bases align to TRBD2. The TCR sequence derives from a woman of 80 years or more with acute or convalescent COVID-19. Specimen: peripheral blood. The CDR3 nucleotides read TGTGCCATCAGTGGGCGAGCGGGAGGAACGACAGATACGCAGTATTTT. Translated, it gives CAISGRAGGTTDTQYF.